This T cell receptor beta chain was identified in a study of immune evolution from preneoplasia to lung adenocarcinoma. This clone was seen a single time. This CDR3 is built from 14 residues. Germline loops: CDR1 SQVTM, CDR2 ANQGSEA. The V end lost 4 bases, the J end lost 1 base, and 12 bases lay between the germline ends. Here immunoSEQ multiplex PCR was the method, and the copy in TCRdb shows in-frame clones only, minus some. The sample gives about 14,000 clones, approximately 78% of which show up once; approximately 4.2% is in the top ten. The sequenced sample consisted of FFPE minimally invasive lung adenocarcinoma tissue. The receptor was isolated from a person between 65 and 79 years old with lung adenocarcinoma. This chain joins TRBV29-1 and TRBJ2-3; tentatively, D is TRBD1 (5 bases). The CDR3: CSVVGRVGTDTQYF. CDR3 sequence (DNA): TGCAGCGTTGTGGGGCGAGTGGGCACAGATACGCAGTATTTT.